These 20 T cell receptor beta chains were sequenced from one sample in a study of T cells in Graves' hyperthyroidism and ophthalmopathy. Amplified regions were TCR beta CDR3 sequences from RNA transcripts. When the TCR CDR3 underwent first-round RT-PCR, the HTBI primer set was used. TCRdb passed the multiplex PCR reads through MiXCR, listing each CDR3 protein once. In the table there are about 620,000 distinct CDR3 sequences, 15% to 20% of which are singletons. The material sequenced was blood. Receptors were obtained from a woman aged 25 to 39 with Graves' hyperthyroidism.

In this sample, this clonotype turned up many times. The chain combines TRBV11-1 with TRBJ2-2; no clear D. CDR1 SGHAT and CDR2 FQDESV come from the germline V gene (reference sequence). The germline V and J ends were trimmed by 0 bases and 2 bases, with 7 bases remaining between them. The CDR3 consists of 15 residues. DNA for the CDR3: TGTGCCAGCAGCTTAGCGGCAGTTAACACCGGGGAGCTGTTTTTT. Translated, it gives CASSLAAVNTGELFF.

The CDR3 loop reads CASSRAGLFGDTQYF. DNA for the CDR3: TGTGCCAGCAGTAGGGCAGGGTTATTCGGGGATACGCAGTATTTT. This chain links TRBV6-1 with TRBJ2-3; perhaps TRBD1 as D (5 bases). Trimming shortened V by 5 bases and J by 6 bases, and 18 bases separated the two germline ends. Per germline, CDR1 MNHNS and CDR2 SASEGT. The CDR3 has 15 residues.

The table lists this clonotype with many counts. The J gene is TRBJ2-1, the V gene TRBV2, with D hard to call. The length of the CDR3 is 15 residues. The germline gives CDR1 SNHLY, CDR2 FYNNEI. V shed 7 bases and J shed 7 bases, with 20 bases lying between them. CDR3 loop: CASTKEVGVGNEQFF. The CDR3 DNA reads TGTGCCAGCACCAAAGAGGTTGGGGTGGGGAATGAGCAGTTCTTC.

This clonotype was detected ten times or more. The rearrangement links TRBV27 to TRBJ2-3, with TRBD1 identical over 7 bases. Germline V CDR1 and CDR2: MNHEY, SMNVEV (reference sequence). CDR3 length: 15 amino acids. V lost 8 bases to trimming and J lost 3 bases; unmatched junction nucleotides: 11. In nucleotides, the CDR3 is TGTGCCAGCGGACACAGGGGCGGAAAAACAGATACGCAGTATTTT. This translates into CASGHRGGKTDTQYF.

This clonotype has ten or more counts. J is TRBJ1-2 and V is TRBV12-3 or TRBV12-4, with D hard to call. This CDR3 comprises 12 residues. V lost 6 bases and J 1 base, leaving 6 bases between the germline ends. CDR3 amino acids: CASRPLNYGYTF. DNA of the CDR3: TGTGCCAGCAGACCCCTTAACTATGGCTACACCTTC.

This clonotype has a count of ten or more. V usage is TRBV12-3 or TRBV12-4 and J usage is TRBJ1-1, with D perhaps matching TRBD1 (5 bases). V was trimmed by 1 base and J by 7 bases, leaving 10 bases between them. The CDR3 runs to 13 residues. The CDR3 region has the DNA TGTGCCAGCAGTTTAGGGGAGACAGATGAAGCTTTCTTT. Translation: CASSLGETDEAFF.

The table lists this clonotype with a few counts. The gene calls are TRBV20-1 and TRBJ2-5, with D perhaps being TRBD1 or TRBD2 (5 bases each). CDR3 length: 15 amino acids. Trimming stripped 6 bases from V and 5 bases from J, with 22 bases between. CDR1 DFQATT and CDR2 SNEGSKA come from the germline V gene (reference sequence). The CDR3 sequence is CSAISGVGSGETQYF. The CDR3 bases are TGCAGTGCCATATCCGGGGTCGGGTCAGGGGAGACCCAGTACTTC.

This clonotype was counted at least ten times. The CDR3: CASSGASGSRSEQFF. The CDR3 DNA reads as TGTGCCAGCAGTGGGGCTAGCGGGAGTCGGAGTGAGCAGTTCTTC. This chain joins TRBV2 and TRBJ2-1, with 10 bases identical to TRBD2. Germline CDR1 is SNHLY and CDR2 is FYNNEI. The CDR3 contains 15 residues. With V trimmed by 4 bases and J by 9 bases, 9 bases remained unmatched. Supplemented by reference TRBV2 and TRBJ2-1, the full variable domain reads EPEVTQTPSHQVTQMGQEVILRCVPISNHLYFYWYRQILGQKVEFLVSFYNNEISEKSEIFDDQFSVERPDGSNFTLKIRSTKLEDSAMYFCASSGASGSRSEQFFGPGTRLTVL.

This clonotype has at least ten counts. The rearrangement joins TRBV11-2 to TRBJ2-3, with 9 bases lining up with TRBD2. V dropped 2 bases and J dropped 5; count of bases not matched to a gene: 8. The CDR3 covers 16 residues. Germline V gene lookup returns CDR1 SGHAT and CDR2 FQNNGV. CDR3 DNA: TGTGCCAGCAGCTTACATAGCGGGAGAGGAGTAGATACGCAGTATTTT. Translation gives CASSLHSGRGVDTQYF.

This clonotype was counted only a few times. This may arise from a read error, as a much more abundant clone is one base away. The chain employs TRBV20-1 and TRBJ2-5; TRBD2 might be the D (5 bases). CDR1 is DFQATT, CDR2 SNEGSKA, per germline (reference sequence). This CDR3 region has 12 residues. V lost 3 bases to trimming and J lost 5 bases, with 10 bases between them. The CDR3 spells CSASRTVETQYF. In nucleotides, the CDR3 is TGCAGTGCTAGTAGGACTGTTGAGACCCAGTACTTC.

CDR3 in amino acids: CASFRVDTQYF. The CDR3 coding sequence is TGTGCCAGCTTCAGGGTAGATACGCAGTATTTT. The chain uses TRBV7-9 and TRBJ2-3, with TRBD1 as a possible D gene (5 bases). CDR1 and CDR2 from the germline V gene are SEHNR and FQNEAQ (reference sequence). This CDR3 region has 11 residues. V lost 8 bases and J lost 5, with 8 bases in between.

This chain uses TRBV27 with TRBJ2-7; D is perhaps TRBD1 or TRBD2 (5 bases each). The V end lost 2 bases, the J end lost 2 bases, and 10 bases lay between the germline ends. The germline gives CDR1 MNHEY, CDR2 SMNVEV (reference sequence). There are 14 residues in the CDR3. The CDR3 DNA sequence: TGTGCCAGCAGTTTAAAGAGGGGCCCCTACGAGCAGTACTTC. Amino acid sequence: CASSLKRGPYEQYF.

This clonotype was detected a few times. The chain joins TRBV28 to TRBJ1-5; no clear D. The V end lost 6 bases, the J end lost 0 bases, and 12 bases lay between the germline ends. Germline-derived CDR1 and CDR2 are MDHEN and SYDVKM. The CDR3 runs to 15 residues. CDR3 DNA sequence: TGTGCCAGCAGCTCGAGGAGTTTTAGCAATCAGCCCCAGCATTTT. It specifies CASSSRSFSNQPQHF. Using reference TRBV28 and TRBJ1-5 for the parts outside the CDR3, the full variable domain is DVKVTQSSRYLVKRTGEKVFLECVQDMDHENMFWYRQDPGLGLRLIYFSYDVKMKEKGDIPEGYSVSREKKERFSLILESASTNQTSMYLCASSSRSFSNQPQHFGDGTRLSIL.

The V gene is TRBV9, the J gene TRBJ1-2; D gene unclear. CDR1 and CDR2 from the germline V gene are SGDLS and YYNGEE. The V end lost 6 bases, the J end lost 5 bases, and 20 bases lay between the germline ends. The CDR3 is made up of 15 amino acids. The CDR3 nucleotides are TGTGCCAGCACCCCGCAGGTGGCGGTTGGTTATGGCTACACCTTC. It translates to CASTPQVAVGYGYTF.

This clonotype was counted ten times or more. The chain carries TRBV11-2 and TRBJ2-3, with 14 bases lining up with TRBD2. The CDR3 consists of 16 residues. V was clipped by 5 bases and J by 7 bases; unmatched bases: 8. CDR1 is SGHAT and CDR2 is FQNNGV in the germline V gene. The CDR3 loop is CASSAGTSGRGNTQYF. DNA of the CDR3: TGTGCCAGCAGCGCCGGGACTAGCGGGAGAGGCAATACGCAGTATTTT.

The V call is TRBV6-1, the J call TRBJ1-2; the D is unclear. V gave up 7 bases and J gave up 4 bases, with 10 bases separating them. CDR3 length: 12 amino acids. Germline V lookup: CDR1 MNHNS, CDR2 SASEGT. The CDR3 DNA is TGTGCCAGCACCTCAACTCTCTATGGCTACACCTTC. Its translation is CASTSTLYGYTF.

This clonotype was recorded many times. The CDR3 bases are TGTGCCAGCAGCTTAGAAACAGGGGGAAGGGCTGAGCAGTTCTTC. Its protein product is CASSLETGGRAEQFF. The chain carries TRBV7-9 and TRBJ2-1; 8 nucleotides align to TRBD1. Trimming took 1 base from V and 9 from J; bases not matched to a gene: 8. The CDR3 spans 15 residues. The germline V gene has CDR1 SEHNR and CDR2 FQNEAQ (reference sequence).

V gene TRBV6-4 combines with J gene TRBJ2-1; 9 positions match TRBD2. The CDR3 covers 16 residues. In germline, CDR1 is MRHNA, CDR2 SNTAGT. V was clipped by 2 bases and J by 3 bases; unmatched bases: 5. CDR3 amino acids: CASSDRWTSDYNEQFF. The CDR3 DNA is TGTGCCAGCAGTGACCGTTGGACTAGCGACTACAATGAGCAGTTCTTC.

The chain is built from TRBV30 and TRBJ2-5; TRBD2 is a possible D gene (6 bases). Trimming stripped 0 bases from V and 1 base from J, with 15 bases between. CDR3 size: 16 residues. CDR1 GTSNPN and CDR2 SVGIG come from the germline V gene (reference sequence). The DNA for the CDR3 is TGTGCCTGGAGTGTCACCCTTACTAGCCGCCAAGAGACCCAGTACTTC. It is translated as CAWSVTLTSRQETQYF.

This clonotype appeared many times. This chain joins TRBV6-1 and TRBJ2-4; tentatively, D is TRBD2 (6 bases). Germline V gene lookup returns CDR1 MNHNS and CDR2 SASEGT. There are 15 residues in the CDR3. V was cut by 10 bases and J by 3 bases, with 19 bases left in between. The CDR3 sequence is CATGRISGDKNIQYF. The CDR3 region has the DNA TGTGCCACAGGGCGTATCTCGGGAGACAAAAACATTCAGTACTTC.